The sequence of this TCR beta chain was determined in a study of T cell changes during pregnancy in multiple sclerosis. V lost 1 base and J lost 7; bases outside the gene matches: 7. The CDR3 has 16 residues. Germline CDR1 LGHNA, CDR2 YSLEER. Measured with immunoSEQ multiplex PCR; TCRdb has only the in-frame clones, and not every one. This table holds 30,000 to 35,000 clones, roughly 89% found once. The source was CD8+ T cells from peripheral blood mononuclear cells, collected in the first trimester of pregnancy. The TCR was taken from a female donor with multiple sclerosis, enrolled in a pregnancy study. J is TRBJ2-2 and V is TRBV4-3; TRBD2 matches 9 bases. The CDR3 nucleotides are TGCGCCAGCAGCCAAGCCACAGGGCGGGAGGGCGGGGAGCTGTTTTTT. Its protein is CASSQATGREGGELFF.